This entry lists 16 T cell receptor beta chains sequenced from one sample in a study of blood T cell repertoires in COVID-19. TCRdb's table, derived via immunoSEQ multiplex PCR, lists solely in-frame clones and lacks some. The repertoire has about 46,000 clones, 80% to 90% of them found once; the top ten carry 1.3%. Sequencing was done on a sample of peripheral blood. The receptor source for this set is a man aged 55 to 70 with acute or convalescent COVID-19.

The chain links TRBV19 to TRBJ2-7; TRBD2 matches at 10 bases. CDR1 and CDR2 (germline): LNHDA, SQIVND (reference sequence). This CDR3 has 17 amino acids. The V and J ends lost 2 bases and 5 bases, in that order; junction bases with no gene match: 12. CDR3 in amino acids: CASSISPVLAGGHEQYF. In DNA, the CDR3 is TGTGCCAGTAGTATATCCCCCGTGTTAGCGGGAGGCCACGAGCAGTACTTC. The complete variable domain, with remaining parts taken from reference TRBV19 and TRBJ2-7, reads DGGITQSPKYLFRKEGQNVTLSCEQNLNHDAMYWYRQDPGQGLRLIYYSQIVNDFQKGDIAEGYSVSREKKESFPLTVTSAQKNPTAFYLCASSISPVLAGGHEQYFGPGTRLTVT.

V gene TRBV27 combines with J gene TRBJ2-3; 7 nucleotides line up with TRBD2. Germline values: CDR1 MNHEY, CDR2 SMNVEV (reference sequence). With V trimmed by 5 bases and J by 2 bases, 7 bases remained unmatched. CDR3 length equals 15 residues. The CDR3 DNA is TGTGCCAGCAGTAACCAGGGAGGGTACACAGATACGCAGTATTTT. This gives the protein CASSNQGGYTDTQYF.

This clone was seen only a few times. The V gene is TRBV28, the J gene TRBJ1-1; D is undetermined. Trimming took 5 bases from V and 0 from J, leaving 13 bases between them. The CDR3 is made up of 15 amino acids. Germline V CDR1 and CDR2: MDHEN, SYDVKM. In DNA form, the CDR3 reads TGTGCCAGCAGTCCGTGGGCGGGGATGAACACTGAAGCTTTCTTT. Translated: CASSPWAGMNTEAFF.

The chain has TRBV12-3 or TRBV12-4 and TRBJ2-1; 8 bases are shared with TRBD2. The CDR3 runs 12 residues. Trimming took 3 bases from V and 10 from J; bases not matched to a gene: 2. CDR3 coding DNA: TGTGCCAGCAGTTTCGCTAGCGGGGAGCAGTTCTTC. Translating gives CASSFASGEQFF.

As concerns this clone: Compared with germline, one end of the junction differs, possibly owing to a read error. Other nucleotide sequences in the sample specify the same CDR3. This chain connects TRBV11-1 to TRBJ2-6; 7 bases line up with TRBD1. The CDR3 spans 15 residues. The germline V gene has CDR1 SGHAT and CDR2 FQDESV (reference sequence). CDR3 nucleotide sequence: TGTGCCAGCAGCCGACAGGGAACTGGGGCCAACGTCCTAACTTTC. Its translation is CASSRQGTGANVLTF.

This chain joins TRBV6-5 and TRBJ2-3; 8 bases agree with TRBD2. The CDR3 contains 16 residues. The germline gives CDR1 MNHEY, CDR2 SVGAGI. V was pared by 2 bases and J by 0 bases, with 4 bases of the junction left unmatched. The CDR3 nucleotides are TGTGCCAGCAGTTACGGTTCTAGCGGGAGCACAGATACGCAGTATTTT. Translation gives CASSYGSSGSTDTQYF.

This clone was observed a handful of times. The chain employs TRBV2 and TRBJ2-5; TRBD1 matches at 8 bases. With V trimmed by 7 bases and J by 1 base, 8 bases remained unmatched. CDR1 is SNHLY and CDR2 is FYNNEI in the germline V gene. The CDR3 length is 15 residues. DNA of the CDR3: TGTGCCAGCACTCCCCTGACAGGGGTCCAAGAGACCCAGTACTTC. This translates into CASTPLTGVQETQYF.

J is TRBJ2-2 and V is TRBV5-4; TRBD2 aligns across 9 bases. The CDR3 has 16 amino acids. V trimming: 0 bases; J trimming: 4 bases; junction bases outside the gene matches: 4. CDR1 and CDR2 (germline): SGHNT, YYREEE (reference sequence). DNA for the CDR3: TGTGCCAGCAGCTTGGTGGCGGGGGGGCGCACCGGGGAGCTGTTTTTT. Its translation is CASSLVAGGRTGELFF.

This sequence joins TRBV15 and TRBJ1-1, with unresolved D. CDR3 size: 12 residues. V lost 0 bases and J 7 bases, leaving 6 bases between the germline ends. Germline V gives CDR1 LNHNV, CDR2 YYDKDF (reference sequence). This chain's CDR3 is CATSRENGEAFF. The CDR3 DNA is TGTGCCACCAGCAGAGAAAACGGTGAAGCTTTCTTT.

The rearrangement joins TRBV5-1 to TRBJ1-1, with 7 bases matching TRBD1. J was trimmed by 0 bases and V by 6 bases; bases with no gene match: 5. CDR1 is SGHRS and CDR2 is YFSETQ in the germline V gene. The CDR3 is 14 residues long. CDR3 bases: TGCGCCAGCACCGACAGGGCTATGAACACTGAAGCTTTCTTT. Its protein is CASTDRAMNTEAFF.

This chain joins TRBV7-3 and TRBJ2-1; TRBD2 aligns across 9 bases. The CDR3 spans 15 residues. The trim removed 5 bases at V and 5 bases at J, leaving 7 bases unmatched. Germline-derived CDR1 and CDR2 are SGHTA and FQGTGA. CDR3 loop: CASSGSGGPHNEQFF. CDR3 DNA: TGTGCCAGCAGCGGTAGCGGGGGCCCTCACAATGAGCAGTTCTTC.

The chain couples TRBV12-3 or TRBV12-4 to TRBJ2-7; D unresolved. This CDR3 region has 13 residues. The V end was cut by 1 base, the J end by 0 bases, with 4 bases between. The CDR3, as DNA: TGTGCCAGCAGTTTAGGGCCCTCCTACGAGCAGTACTTC. Translated: CASSLGPSYEQYF.

CDR3 protein: CSASFKRETQYF. The DNA of the CDR3 is TGCAGTGCTAGTTTCAAGAGAGAGACCCAGTACTTC. The chain links TRBV20-1 to TRBJ2-5; D unclear. V dropped 3 bases and J dropped 4 bases, with 9 bases sitting between them. The CDR3 covers 12 residues. The germline gives CDR1 DFQATT, CDR2 SNEGSKA (reference sequence).

In this sample, this clone turned up once. The chain carries TRBV5-1 and TRBJ2-1; D perhaps matches TRBD2 (6 bases). Trimming cost V 7 bases and J 8 bases, with 16 bases left between them. Germline V gene data show CDR1 as SGHRS and CDR2 as YFSETQ. The CDR3 is 13 amino acids. The CDR3 reads CASGTGGGDEQFF. The CDR3 DNA is TGCGCCAGCGGGACCGGAGGAGGGGATGAGCAGTTCTTC.

This chain links TRBV7-8 with TRBJ2-7, with D perhaps matching TRBD2 (7 bases). This CDR3 has 13 residues. CDR1 is SGHVS, CDR2 FQNEAQ, per germline. The V end lost 8 bases, the J end lost 4 bases, and 15 bases lay between the germline ends. The CDR3 protein is CASSGGGVYEQYF. The CDR3 nucleotides read TGTGCCAGCTCGGGGGGCGGAGTGTACGAGCAGTACTTC.

V is TRBV6-5 and J is TRBJ2-2, with a weak D call TRBD2 (5 bases). V was clipped by 7 bases and J by 3 bases, with 12 bases between them. This CDR3 has 14 residues. Per germline, CDR1 MNHEY and CDR2 SVGAGI. The DNA for the CDR3 is TGTGCCAGCACAGCGGTGCGGGACACCGGGGAGCTGTTTTTT. Its protein product is CASTAVRDTGELFF.